This TCR beta chain was profiled in a study of T cell responses to AZD1222 COVID-19 vaccine. The CDR3 loop spans 14 amino acids. The germline V gene has CDR1 SGHDT and CDR2 YYEEEE. Between the trimmed V and J ends, which lost 4 bases and 5 bases, there was a span of 15 bases. A remark on this clone: Its antigen is as yet unknown.

The protocol was immunoSEQ multiplex PCR, while the TCRdb copy is restricted to in-frame clones and leaves out a portion. The sample contains tens of thousands of clones, 70% to 90% of which appear only once. Broader study findings: A mostly white British donor set with more females was recruited, and clonal diversity was possibly underestimated. Among AZD1222 vaccinees, only six or seven were seropositive at baseline. A reported finding is that nearly half of spike-specific TCRs target unmutated variant regions.

The sequence derives from an adult who received the AZD1222 COVID-19 vaccine. The chain is built from TRBV5-6 and TRBJ2-5, with D perhaps matching TRBD1 or TRBD2 (6 bases each). The sequencing used peripheral blood, collected 28 days after the second AZD1222 dose. The CDR3 spells CASSPTGAWETQYF. The CDR3 coding sequence is TGTGCCAGCAGCCCTACGGGGGCTTGGGAGACCCAGTACTTC.